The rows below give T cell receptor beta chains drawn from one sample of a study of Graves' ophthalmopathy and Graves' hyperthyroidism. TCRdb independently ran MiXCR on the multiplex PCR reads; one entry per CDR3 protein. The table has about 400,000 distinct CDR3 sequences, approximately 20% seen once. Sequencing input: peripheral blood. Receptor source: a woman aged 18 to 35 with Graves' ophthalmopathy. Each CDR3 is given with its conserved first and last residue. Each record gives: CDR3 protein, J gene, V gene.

CDR3aa: CASSSGGDTEAFF; j_gene: TRBJ1-1; v_gene: TRBV5-1
CDR3aa: CAWRGLNTEAFF; j_gene: TRBJ1-1; v_gene: TRBV30
CDR3aa: CASRENQETQYF; j_gene: TRBJ2-5; v_gene: TRBV28
CDR3aa: CASSVLGGGNTIYF; j_gene: TRBJ1-3; v_gene: TRBV9
CDR3aa: CASSLTANGETQYF; j_gene: TRBJ2-5; v_gene: TRBV12-3/TRBV12-4
CDR3aa: CASSPSLGRSSGANVLTF; j_gene: TRBJ2-6; v_gene: TRBV4-3
CDR3aa: CASGLALNTGELFF; j_gene: TRBJ2-2; v_gene: TRBV6-1
CDR3aa: CSADGTGELFF; j_gene: TRBJ2-2; v_gene: TRBV20-1
CDR3aa: CASSQYTTGGVYETQYF; j_gene: TRBJ2-5; v_gene: TRBV4-1
CDR3aa: CASTWGQGGNQPQHF; j_gene: TRBJ1-5; v_gene: TRBV6-5
CDR3aa: CASSLTGGAGQPQHF; j_gene: TRBJ1-5; v_gene: TRBV5-1